The present T cell receptor beta chain was sequenced within a study of neurological immune-mediated disorders. CDR3 length equals 15 residues. With V trimmed by 2 bases and J by 0 bases, 3 bases remained unmatched. In germline, CDR1 is SGHDT, CDR2 YYEEEE. MiXCR was run by TCRdb on the 5' RACE reads, yielding one entry per CDR3 protein. The table has about 70,000 distinct CDR3 sequences, 2.5% to 4% seen once; the top ten hold about 5.5%. Ten or more counts support this clonotype. Unsorted libraries were prepared from 2 million PBMCs that had been stored at -80 C. This chain uses TRBV5-6 with TRBJ2-7; TRBD1 aligns across 9 bases. The specimen sequenced was PBMCs. The clonotype originates from a woman between 45 and 60 years old with multiple sclerosis. DNA for the CDR3: TGTGCCAGCAGCTTAACGGGACAGGGCTCCTACGAGCAGTACTTC. Translation gives CASSLTGQGSYEQYF.